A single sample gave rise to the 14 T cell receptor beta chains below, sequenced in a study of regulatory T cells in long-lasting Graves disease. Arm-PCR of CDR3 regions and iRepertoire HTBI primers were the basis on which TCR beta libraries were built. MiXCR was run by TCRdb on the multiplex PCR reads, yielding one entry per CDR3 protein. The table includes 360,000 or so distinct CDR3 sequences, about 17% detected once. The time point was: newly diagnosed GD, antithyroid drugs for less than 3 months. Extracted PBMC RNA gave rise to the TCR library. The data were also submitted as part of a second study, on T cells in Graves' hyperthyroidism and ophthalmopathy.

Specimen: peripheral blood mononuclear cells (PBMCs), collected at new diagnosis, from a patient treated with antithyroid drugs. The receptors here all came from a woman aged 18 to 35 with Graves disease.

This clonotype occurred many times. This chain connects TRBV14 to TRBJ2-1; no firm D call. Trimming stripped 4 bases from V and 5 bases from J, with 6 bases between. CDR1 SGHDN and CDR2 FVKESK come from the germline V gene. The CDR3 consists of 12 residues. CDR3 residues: CASSPYNNEQFF. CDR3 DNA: TGTGCCAGCAGCCCCTACAACAATGAGCAGTTCTTC.

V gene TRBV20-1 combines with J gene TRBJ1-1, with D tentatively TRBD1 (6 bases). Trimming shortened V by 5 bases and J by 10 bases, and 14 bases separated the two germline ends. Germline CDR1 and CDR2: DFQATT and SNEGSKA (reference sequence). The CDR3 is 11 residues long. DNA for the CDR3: TGCAGTGCTTCCCCGCGGGGGGCAGCTTTCTTT. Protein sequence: CSASPRGAAFF.

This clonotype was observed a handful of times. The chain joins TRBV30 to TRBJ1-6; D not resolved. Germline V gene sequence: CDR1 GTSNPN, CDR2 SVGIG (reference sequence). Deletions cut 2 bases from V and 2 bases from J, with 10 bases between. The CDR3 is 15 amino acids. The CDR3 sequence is CAWSFPGPYNSPLHF. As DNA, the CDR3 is TGTGCCTGGAGTTTTCCGGGCCCCTATAATTCACCCCTCCACTTT.

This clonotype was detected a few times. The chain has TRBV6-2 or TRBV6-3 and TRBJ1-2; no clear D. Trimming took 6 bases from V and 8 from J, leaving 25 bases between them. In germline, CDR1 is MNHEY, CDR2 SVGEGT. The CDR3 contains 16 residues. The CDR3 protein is CASSPPGLGGEKGYTF. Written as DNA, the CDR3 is TGTGCCAGCAGCCCTCCGGGTTTGGGCGGGGAGAAGGGCTACACCTTC.

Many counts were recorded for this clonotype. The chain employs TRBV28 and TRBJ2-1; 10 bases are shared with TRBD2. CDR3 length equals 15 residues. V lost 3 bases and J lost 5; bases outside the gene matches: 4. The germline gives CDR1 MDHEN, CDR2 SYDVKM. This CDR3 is CASSFAAGGNNEQFF. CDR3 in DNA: TGTGCCAGCAGTTTTGCAGCGGGAGGGAACAATGAGCAGTTCTTC.

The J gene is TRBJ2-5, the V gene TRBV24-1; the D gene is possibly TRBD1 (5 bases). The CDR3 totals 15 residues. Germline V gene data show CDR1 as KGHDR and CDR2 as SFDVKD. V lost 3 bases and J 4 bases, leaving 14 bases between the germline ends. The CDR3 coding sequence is TGTGCCACCAGTGATCGCCAGGACAATATAGAGACCCAGTACTTC. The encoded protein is CATSDRQDNIETQYF.

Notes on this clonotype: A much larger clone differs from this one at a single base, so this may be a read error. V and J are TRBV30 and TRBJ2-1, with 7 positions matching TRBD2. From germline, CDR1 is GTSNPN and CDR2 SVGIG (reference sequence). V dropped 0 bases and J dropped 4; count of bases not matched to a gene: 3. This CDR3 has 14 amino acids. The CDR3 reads CAWSVGAGYNEQFF. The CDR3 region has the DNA TGTGCCTGGAGTGTCGGAGCGGGATACAATGAGCAGTTCTTC.

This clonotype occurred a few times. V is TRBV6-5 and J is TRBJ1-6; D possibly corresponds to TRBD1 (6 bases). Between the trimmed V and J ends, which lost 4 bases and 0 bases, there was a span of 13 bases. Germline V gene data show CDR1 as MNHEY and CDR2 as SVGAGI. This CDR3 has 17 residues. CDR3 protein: CASSLTGKFSYNSPLHF. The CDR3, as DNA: TGTGCCAGCAGTTTAACAGGGAAATTCTCCTATAATTCACCCCTCCACTTT.

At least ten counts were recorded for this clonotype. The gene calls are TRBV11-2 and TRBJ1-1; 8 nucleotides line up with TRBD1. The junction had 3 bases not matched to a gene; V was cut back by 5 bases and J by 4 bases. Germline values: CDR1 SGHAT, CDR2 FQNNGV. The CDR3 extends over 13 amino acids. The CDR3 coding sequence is TGTGCCAGCAGCGCCGACAGGGGCACTGAAGCTTTCTTT. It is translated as CASSADRGTEAFF.

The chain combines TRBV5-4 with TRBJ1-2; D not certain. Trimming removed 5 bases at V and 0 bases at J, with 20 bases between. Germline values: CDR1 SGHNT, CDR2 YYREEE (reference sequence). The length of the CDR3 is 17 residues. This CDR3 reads CASRLFFRYGANYGYTF. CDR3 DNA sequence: TGTGCCAGCAGATTGTTCTTCCGGTATGGAGCTAACTATGGCTACACCTTC.

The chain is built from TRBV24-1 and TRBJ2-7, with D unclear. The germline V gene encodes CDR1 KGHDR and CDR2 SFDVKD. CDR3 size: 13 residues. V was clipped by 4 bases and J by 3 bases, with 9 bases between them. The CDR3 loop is CATSEALNYEQYF. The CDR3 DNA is TGTGCCACCAGTGAGGCGTTGAACTACGAGCAGTACTTC.

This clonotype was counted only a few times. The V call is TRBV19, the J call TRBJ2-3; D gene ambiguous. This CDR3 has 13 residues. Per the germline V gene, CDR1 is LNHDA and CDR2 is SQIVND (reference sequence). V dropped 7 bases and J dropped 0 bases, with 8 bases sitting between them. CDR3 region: CASKGSSTDTQYF. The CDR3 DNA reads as TGTGCCAGTAAAGGTTCTAGCACAGATACGCAGTATTTT. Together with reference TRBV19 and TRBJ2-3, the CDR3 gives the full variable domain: DGGITQSPKYLFRKEGQNVTLSCEQNLNHDAMYWYRQDPGQGLRLIYYSQIVNDFQKGDIAEGYSVSREKKESFPLTVTSAQKNPTAFYLCASKGSSTDTQYFGPGTRLTVL.

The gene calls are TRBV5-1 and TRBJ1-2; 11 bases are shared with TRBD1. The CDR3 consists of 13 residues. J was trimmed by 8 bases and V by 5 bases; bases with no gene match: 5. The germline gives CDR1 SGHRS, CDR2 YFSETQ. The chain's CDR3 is CASRGQGEVGYTF. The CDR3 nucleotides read TGCGCCAGCAGGGGACAGGGGGAAGTAGGCTACACCTTC.

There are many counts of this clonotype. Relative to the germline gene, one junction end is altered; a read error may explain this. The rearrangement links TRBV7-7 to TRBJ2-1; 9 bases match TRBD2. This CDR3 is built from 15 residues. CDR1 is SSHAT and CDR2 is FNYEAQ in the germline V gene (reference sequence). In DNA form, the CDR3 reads TGTGCTAGCAGCTTAACTAGCGGGCCCTACAATGAGCAGTTCTTC. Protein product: CASSLTSGPYNEQFF.